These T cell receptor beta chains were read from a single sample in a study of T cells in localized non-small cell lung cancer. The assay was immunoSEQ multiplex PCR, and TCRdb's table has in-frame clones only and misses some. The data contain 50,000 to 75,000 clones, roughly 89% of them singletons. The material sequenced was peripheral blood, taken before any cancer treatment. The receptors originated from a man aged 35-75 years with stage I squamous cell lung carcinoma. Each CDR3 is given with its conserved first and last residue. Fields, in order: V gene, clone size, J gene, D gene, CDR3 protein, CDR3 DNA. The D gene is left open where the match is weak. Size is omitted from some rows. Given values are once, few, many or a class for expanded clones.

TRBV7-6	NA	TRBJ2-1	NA	CASSPIETGRLQFF	TGTGCCAGCAGCCCCATTGAGACAGGCCGTTTGCAGTTCTTC
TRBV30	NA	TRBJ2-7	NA	CASEGSRGPLHEQYF	TGTGCCTCCGAGGGTTCCCGGGGTCCCCTCCACGAGCAGTACTTC
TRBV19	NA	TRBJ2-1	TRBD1	CASSMEARQGSPYSYNEQFF	TGTGCCAGTAGTATGGAGGCGAGACAGGGTTCCCCTTACTCCTACAATGAGCAGTTCTTC
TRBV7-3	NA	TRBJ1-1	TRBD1	CASSLDRATEAFF	TGTGCCAGCAGCTTAGACAGGGCCACTGAAGCTTTCTTT
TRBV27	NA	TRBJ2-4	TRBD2	CASTTSGNLENIQYF	TGTGCCAGCACCACAAGCGGGAATTTGGAAAACATTCAGTACTTC
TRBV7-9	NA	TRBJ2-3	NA	CASSREVYTDTQYF	TGTGCCAGCAGCCGAGAGGTATACACAGATACGCAGTATTTT
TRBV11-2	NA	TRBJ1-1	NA	CASSSVGAATEAFF	TGTGCCAGCAGTTCCGTAGGGGCGGCCACTGAAGCTTTCTTT
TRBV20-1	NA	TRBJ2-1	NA	CSAITDEQFF	TGCAGTGCTATAACCGATGAGCAGTTCTTC
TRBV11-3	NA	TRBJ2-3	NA	CASSSDTDTQYF	TGTGCCAGCAGCTCGGACACGGATACGCAGTATTTT
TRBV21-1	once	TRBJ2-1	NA	CASSKFGGHRDCLNEQFF	TGTGCCAGCAGCAAATTTGGAGGACACAGGGATTGCTTAAATGAGCAGTTCTTC
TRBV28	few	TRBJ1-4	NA	CASTPPRGSGGEKLFF	TGTGCCAGCACCCCTCCGCGTGGATCCGGAGGAGAAAAACTGTTTTTT
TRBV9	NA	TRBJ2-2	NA	CASSSTDTGELFF	TGTGCCAGCAGCTCTACCGACACCGGGGAGCTGTTTTTT
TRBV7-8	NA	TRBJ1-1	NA	CASSLDEQGTREAFF	TGTGCCAGCAGCTTAGATGAGCAGGGCACAAGAGAAGCTTTCTTT
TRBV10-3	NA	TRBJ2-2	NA	CAISVGVVGTGELFF	TGTGCCATCAGTGTAGGGGTTGTGGGCACCGGGGAGCTGTTTTTT
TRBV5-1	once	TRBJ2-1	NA	CASSLVGGTDEQFF	TGCGCCAGCAGCTTGGTGGGCGGGACCGATGAGCAGTTCTTC
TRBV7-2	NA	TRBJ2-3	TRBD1	CASSLSLTGGTDTQYF	TGTGCCAGCAGCTTAAGCCTTACAGGGGGCACAGATACGCAGTATTTT
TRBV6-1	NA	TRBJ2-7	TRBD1	CASSEGQGAYEQYF	TGTGCCAGCAGTGAGGGACAGGGGGCGTACGAGCAGTACTTC
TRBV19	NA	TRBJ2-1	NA	CASSIDLADSYNEQFF	TGTGCCAGTAGTATAGATCTGGCCGACTCCTACAATGAGCAGTTCTTC
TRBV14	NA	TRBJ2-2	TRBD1	CASSQLTGWGSGELFF	TGTGCCAGCAGCCAACTGACAGGGTGGGGTAGCGGGGAGCTGTTTTTT
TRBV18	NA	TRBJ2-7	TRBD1	CASSPGTGGPYEQYF	TGTGCCAGCTCACCAGGGACAGGGGGCCCCTACGAGCAGTACTTC
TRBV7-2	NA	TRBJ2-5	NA	CASSLARQVGETQYF	TGTGCCAGCAGCTTAGCGCGCCAGGTCGGGGAGACCCAGTACTTC
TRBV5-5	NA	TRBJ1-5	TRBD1	CASSLVGGEEPQHF	TGTGCCAGCAGCTTGGTAGGGGGCGAGGAGCCCCAGCATTTT
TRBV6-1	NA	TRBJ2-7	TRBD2	CASRSLADQGEQYF	TGTGCCAGCAGATCACTAGCGGACCAGGGCGAGCAGTACTTC
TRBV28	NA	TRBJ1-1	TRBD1	CASSSGQGDTEAFF	TGTGCCAGCAGTTCCGGACAGGGTGACACTGAAGCTTTCTTT
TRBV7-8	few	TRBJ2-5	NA	CASSSLVETQYF	TGTGCCAGCAGCTCCCTGGTAGAGACCCAGTACTTC
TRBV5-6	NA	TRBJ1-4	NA	CASSAGGGINEKLFF	TGTGCCAGCAGCGCTGGCGGGGGTATTAATGAAAAACTGTTTTTT
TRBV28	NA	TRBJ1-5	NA	CASSQNRRAQHF	TGTGCCAGCAGCCAGAATCGACGGGCCCAGCATTTT
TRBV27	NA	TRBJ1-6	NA	CASSPRDTSYSPLHF	TGTGCCAGCAGCCCCCGGGACACCAGTTATTCACCCCTCCACTTT
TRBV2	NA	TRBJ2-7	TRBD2	CASSEFAGGSYEQYF	TGTGCCAGCAGTGAATTTGCGGGAGGTAGCTACGAGCAGTACTTC
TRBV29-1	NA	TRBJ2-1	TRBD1	CSVEGQVYSYNEQFF	TGCAGCGTTGAGGGACAGGTTTACTCCTACAATGAGCAGTTCTTC
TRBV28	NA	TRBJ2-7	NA	CASTPMGPYEQYF	TGTGCCAGCACCCCAATGGGGCCTTACGAGCAGTACTTC
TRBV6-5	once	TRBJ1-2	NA	CASRTPGAGGYTF	TGTGCCAGCAGGACTCCAGGGGCGGGGGGCTACACCTTC
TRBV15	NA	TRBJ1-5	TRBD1	CATSRDEGAGNQPQHF	TGTGCCACCAGCAGAGATGAGGGGGCCGGGAATCAGCCCCAGCATTTT
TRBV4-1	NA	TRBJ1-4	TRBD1	CASSRGQNNEKLFF	TGCGCCAGCAGTAGGGGGCAGAATAATGAAAAACTGTTTTTT
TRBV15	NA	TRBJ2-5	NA	CATSRDPGALLTQYF	TGTGCCACCAGCAGAGATCCGGGGGCGTTGTTGACCCAGTACTTC
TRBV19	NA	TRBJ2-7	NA	CASSPITGGGPYEQYF	TGTGCCAGTAGCCCCATCACAGGGGGAGGGCCCTACGAGCAGTACTTC
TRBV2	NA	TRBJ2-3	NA	CASSGAPGSLLDTQYF	TGTGCCAGCAGTGGGGCCCCCGGAAGCCTTTTGGATACGCAGTATTTT
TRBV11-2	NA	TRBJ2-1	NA	CASSLIGGDYNEQFF	TGTGCCAGCAGCTTAATCGGGGGCGACTACAATGAGCAGTTCTTC
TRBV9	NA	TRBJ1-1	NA	CASSVGGETEAFF	TGTGCCAGCAGCGTAGGAGGGGAGACTGAAGCTTTCTTT
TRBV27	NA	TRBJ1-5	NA	CASRGGTGPDQPQHF	TGTGCCAGCAGGGGGGGAACAGGGCCTGATCAGCCCCAGCATTTT
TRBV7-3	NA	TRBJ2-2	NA	CASSLKRAGNTGELFF	TGTGCCAGCAGCTTAAAACGTGCTGGGAACACCGGGGAGCTGTTTTTT
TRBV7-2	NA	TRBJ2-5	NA	CASSLDWGQETQYF	TGTGCCAGCAGCTTAGACTGGGGCCAAGAGACCCAGTACTTC
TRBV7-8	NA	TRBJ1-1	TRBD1	CASSPGGMNTEAFF	TGTGCCAGCAGCCCAGGGGGAATGAACACTGAAGCTTTCTTT
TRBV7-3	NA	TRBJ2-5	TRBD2	CASSLGLAGGETQYF	TGTGCCAGCAGCTTAGGTCTAGCGGGAGGAGAGACCCAGTACTTC
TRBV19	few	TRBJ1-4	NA	CASSILTNRGEKLFF	TGTGCCAGTAGTATCTTGACGAATAGGGGGGAAAAACTGTTTTTT
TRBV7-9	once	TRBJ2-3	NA	CASSPRESTDTQYF	TGTGCCAGCAGCCCTCGGGAAAGCACAGATACGCAGTATTTT
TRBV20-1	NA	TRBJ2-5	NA	CSARGWETQYF	TGCAGTGCTCGCGGGTGGGAGACCCAGTACTTC